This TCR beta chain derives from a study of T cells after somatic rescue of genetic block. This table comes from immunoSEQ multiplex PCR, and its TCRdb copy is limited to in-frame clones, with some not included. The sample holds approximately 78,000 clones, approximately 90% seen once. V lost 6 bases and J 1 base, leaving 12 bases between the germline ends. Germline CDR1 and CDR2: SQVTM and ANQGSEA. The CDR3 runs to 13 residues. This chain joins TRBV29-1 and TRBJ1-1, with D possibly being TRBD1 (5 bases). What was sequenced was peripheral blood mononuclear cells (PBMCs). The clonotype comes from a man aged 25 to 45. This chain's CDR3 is CSVLRDRNTEAFF. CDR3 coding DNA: TGCAGCGTCCTCAGGGACCGGAACACTGAAGCTTTCTTT. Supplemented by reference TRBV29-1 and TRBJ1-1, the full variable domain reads SAVISQKPSRDICQRGTSLTIQCQVDSQVTMMFWYRQQPGQSLTLIATANQGSEATYESGFVIDKFPISRPNLTFSTLTVSNMSPEDSSIYLCSVLRDRNTEAFFGQGTRLTVV.